This T cell receptor beta chain was captured in a study of blood T cell repertoires in COVID-19. Turning to the study itself: Some COVID-19 samples were acute and others convalescent; all came from the United States, Italy and Spain. In each case, the material was cDNA or gDNA derived from T cells, B-cell-depleted T cells, or PBMCs.

In this sample, this clone turned up once. Here immunoSEQ multiplex PCR was the method, and the copy in TCRdb shows in-frame clones only, minus some. Of 300,000 to 400,000 clones detected, 88% appear once; the ten largest clones hold less than 1.5%. Germline V lookup: CDR1 MGHDK, CDR2 SYGVNS. V dropped 6 bases and J dropped 6 bases, with 20 bases sitting between them. This CDR3 is 16 amino acids long. The rearrangement uses TRBV25-1 and TRBJ2-2; possible D gene TRBD2, 6 bases. The TCR comes from a woman aged 18-29 years who had recovered from COVID-19. The sample comprised PBMCs or T cells enriched from blood (not recorded which). The CDR3 DNA follows: TGTGCCAGCAGCCAGACCGGGGGACGCCGTCCCGGGGAGCTGTTTTTT. It specifies CASSQTGGRRPGELFF.